Reported below is one T cell receptor (beta chain). Per the study methods: The assay estimated nucleated cells by amplifying reference gene primers. TCRdb keeps only in-frame clones here, not all; method: immunoSEQ multiplex PCR. V and J calls and clone size follow that table, whereas D and trimming were derived from the DNA. The sample consists of over 85,000 clones, over 65% of them appearing once. The data originate from a study of blood T cell repertoires in COVID-19. Study-level background: The samples span acute and convalescent COVID-19 from the United States, Italy and Spain. PBMCs, B-cell-depleted T cells, or T cells provided the cDNA or gDNA that made up the material.

CDR1 and CDR2 from the germline V gene are LNHNV and YYDKDF (reference sequence). The CDR3 has 15 amino acids. Trimming pared 1 base from V and 5 bases from J, leaving 14 bases between. Material: peripheral blood. The TCR originated in an elderly woman with acute or convalescent COVID-19. V gene TRBV15 combines with J gene TRBJ1-1; the D gene is possibly TRBD1 (6 bases). In DNA form, the CDR3 reads TGTGCCACCAGCAGAGTGACGACAGGTAAAACTGAAGCTTTCTTT. Translated: CATSRVTTGKTEAFF.